Listed below are T cell receptor beta chains from one sample, sequenced in a study of blood T cell repertoires in COVID-19. TCRdb's copy holds only in-frame clones and misses some; the assay was immunoSEQ multiplex PCR. Of some 45,000 clones in the sample, approximately 85% are singletons; the top ten hold 30% to 35%. Material for sequencing was peripheral blood. These receptors all stem from a woman aged 80 or over with acute or convalescent COVID-19. Both conserved end residues are part of each CDR3. D genes are given only for firm matches. The size field is filled for only some rows; it gives once, few, many or a size class.

CDR3 protein: CASSELWTSGRNEQFF; CDR3 DNA: TGTGCCAGTAGTGAGTTGTGGACTAGCGGGAGAAATGAGCAGTTCTTC; J gene: TRBJ2-1; V gene: TRBV19; D gene: TRBD2; clone size: few
CDR3 protein: CASSQGGNRNEQYF; CDR3 DNA: TGCGCCAGCAGCCAAGGAGGGAATCGGAACGAGCAGTACTTC; J gene: TRBJ2-7; V gene: TRBV4-1; D gene: NA; clone size: NA
CDR3 protein: CASSHRDRGGNEQFF; CDR3 DNA: TGTGCCAGTAGTCACCGGGACAGGGGAGGCAATGAGCAGTTCTTC; J gene: TRBJ2-1; V gene: TRBV19; D gene: TRBD1; clone size: NA
CDR3 protein: CASGLVPGEQFF; CDR3 DNA: TGTGCTAGTGGTTTGGTACCGGGTGAGCAGTTCTTC; J gene: TRBJ2-1; V gene: TRBV12-5; D gene: NA; clone size: once
CDR3 protein: CASTRLMNTEAFF; CDR3 DNA: TGTGCCAGCACCAGACTCATGAACACTGAAGCTTTCTTT; J gene: TRBJ1-1; V gene: TRBV6-5; D gene: NA; clone size: NA
CDR3 protein: CASSFDSSNQPQHF; CDR3 DNA: TGTGCCAGCTCCTTTGACAGTTCCAATCAGCCCCAGCATTTT; J gene: TRBJ1-5; V gene: TRBV25-1; D gene: NA; clone size: NA
CDR3 protein: CAISDSGDGYTF; CDR3 DNA: TGTGCCATCAGTGATTCAGGGGATGGCTACACCTTC; J gene: TRBJ1-2; V gene: TRBV10-3; D gene: NA; clone size: once
CDR3 protein: CASSPSAVSYEQYF; CDR3 DNA: TGTGCCAGCAGTCCGTCGGCGGTTTCGTACGAGCAGTACTTC; J gene: TRBJ2-7; V gene: TRBV25-1; D gene: NA; clone size: NA
CDR3 protein: CASSQGFGDSPLHF; CDR3 DNA: TGTGCCAGCAGCCAGGGTTTTGGAGATTCACCCCTCCACTTT; J gene: TRBJ1-6; V gene: TRBV4-2; D gene: NA; clone size: NA
CDR3 protein: CASSTDRVETQYF; CDR3 DNA: TGTGCCAGTAGTACAGACAGGGTTGAGACCCAGTACTTC; J gene: TRBJ2-5; V gene: TRBV19; D gene: TRBD1; clone size: NA